Listed here are 24 T cell receptor beta chains from one sample, sequenced in a study of T cell responses to AZD1222 COVID-19 vaccine. Sequencing was performed with immunoSEQ multiplex PCR; in TCRdb, only in-frame clones are kept and a portion is missing. The table has about 100,000 clones, around nine tenths seen once. Sequencing used peripheral blood, obtained on day 0 of AZD1222 vaccination. The receptors shown here come from an adult in good health.

The chain uses TRBV6-1 and TRBJ1-1; maybe TRBD1 (6 bases). Germline CDR1 MNHNS, CDR2 SASEGT. The CDR3 has 17 amino acids. The V gene lost 0 bases and the J gene lost 7 bases, with 21 bases spanning the gap. CDR3: CASSEAPAGVVVREAFF. The DNA for the CDR3 is TGTGCCAGCAGTGAAGCGCCGGCAGGGGTAGTCGTTCGTGAAGCTTTCTTT.

This clone was recorded once. CDR3 amino acids: CASRYREVSTDTQYF. DNA for the CDR3: TGCGCCAGCAGGTACAGGGAGGTAAGCACAGATACGCAGTATTTT. The gene calls are TRBV4-1 and TRBJ2-3; TRBD1 or TRBD2 may be the D gene (6 bases each). CDR1 is MGHRA, CDR2 YSYEKL, per germline. Trimming shortened V by 6 bases and J by 0 bases, and 13 bases separated the two germline ends. This CDR3 spans 15 amino acids.

The chain carries TRBV14 and TRBJ1-2; D is ambiguous. This CDR3 has 18 residues. Deletions cut 2 bases from V and 4 bases from J, with 23 bases between. Germline CDR1 SGHDN, CDR2 FVKESK. The CDR3 DNA reads TGTGCCAGCAGCCAACAAAGTCCCCTATCCAGGACGGTCTATGGCTACACCTTC. It encodes CASSQQSPLSRTVYGYTF.

This sequence joins TRBV29-1 and TRBJ1-1; D gene ambiguous. Per the germline V gene, CDR1 is SQVTM and CDR2 is ANQGSEA. The CDR3 contains 13 residues. V was trimmed by 6 bases and J by 0 bases, leaving 11 bases between them. Here the CDR3 reads CSVAPAVNTEAFF. In DNA form, the CDR3 reads TGCAGCGTAGCCCCCGCCGTGAACACTGAAGCTTTCTTT.

This rearrangement joins TRBV28 to TRBJ1-2; D perhaps matches TRBD1 (5 bases). The germline V gene has CDR1 MDHEN and CDR2 SYDVKM. The V end lost 7 bases, the J end lost 10 bases, and 22 bases lay between the germline ends. The CDR3 covers 14 residues. The CDR3 DNA is TGTGCCAGCACCCGAACGCCCGCCAGGGCTACCTACACCTTC. This encodes CASTRTPARATYTF.

The chain has TRBV6-6 and TRBJ1-5; D gene unclear. This CDR3 is 15 amino acids long. From germline, CDR1 is MNHNY and CDR2 SVGAGI (reference sequence). V lost 0 bases to trimming and J lost 5 bases, with 11 bases between them. CDR3 in amino acids: CASSYSMRVHQPQHF. The CDR3 bases are TGTGCCAGCAGTTACTCGATGAGGGTGCATCAGCCCCAGCATTTT.

CDR3: CASSEAIRPSTDTQYF. The CDR3 bases are TGTGCCAGCAGTGAAGCCATCCGCCCTAGCACAGATACGCAGTATTTT. The chain combines TRBV6-1 with TRBJ2-3, with no clear D. The CDR3 length is 16 residues. Germline CDR1 reads MNHNS; CDR2 reads SASEGT. V was pared by 0 bases and J by 0 bases, with 10 bases between.

This clone occurred a few times. The CDR3 DNA follows: TGTGCCAGCAGCCAAAATTCACCCCTCCACTTT. It specifies CASSQNSPLHF. The chain combines TRBV7-9 with TRBJ1-6, with no clear D. The germline CDR1 and CDR2 sequences are SEHNR and FQNEAQ (reference sequence). V shed 5 bases and J shed 7 bases, with 3 bases lying between them. This CDR3 region has 11 residues.

This sequence joins TRBV7-2 and TRBJ2-1; tentatively, D is TRBD1 (6 bases). Germline loops: CDR1 SGHTA, CDR2 FQGNSA. Trimming shortened V by 1 base and J by 7 bases, and 14 bases separated the two germline ends. This CDR3 has 15 amino acids. CDR3 loop: CASSLVGGSGNEQFF. Here the CDR3 DNA reads TGTGCCAGCAGCTTAGTAGGGGGATCCGGGAATGAGCAGTTCTTC. The whole variable domain, remainder taken from reference TRBV7-2 and TRBJ2-1, is GAGVSQSPSNKVTEKGKDVELRCDPISGHTALYWYRQSLGQGLEFLIYFQGNSAPDKSGLPSDRFSAERTGGSVSTLTIQRTQQEDSAVYLCASSLVGGSGNEQFFGPGTRLTVL.

This clone was observed once. The chain recombines TRBV9 with TRBJ1-6; D uncertain. V dropped 0 bases and J dropped 10 bases, with 5 bases sitting between them. The germline V gene has CDR1 SGDLS and CDR2 YYNGEE. This CDR3 has 12 residues. The CDR3 DNA is TGTGCCAGCAGCGTAGTCGGGTCACCCCTCCACTTT. Translated, it gives CASSVVGSPLHF. The entire variable domain, with the rest obtained from reference TRBV9 and TRBJ1-6, is as follows: DSGVTQTPKHLITATGQRVTLRCSPRSGDLSVYWYQQSLDQGLQFLIQYYNGEERAKGNILERFSAQQFPDLHSELNLSSLELGDSALYFCASSVVGSPLHFGNGTRLTVT.

The CDR3 here is CASRQGPRAFF. Here the CDR3 DNA reads TGTGCCAGCAGACAGGGACCTAGGGCTTTCTTT. V gene TRBV6-5 combines with J gene TRBJ1-1; a possible D gene is TRBD1 (6 bases). Germline loops: CDR1 MNHEY, CDR2 SVGAGI. This CDR3 spans 11 amino acids. V was pared by 6 bases and J by 11 bases, with 13 bases between.

This clone was detected once. This chain links TRBV2 with TRBJ2-6; 8 bases fit TRBD1. Germline loops: CDR1 SNHLY, CDR2 FYNNEI. The CDR3 is 17 residues long. With V trimmed by 5 bases and J by 1 base, 7 bases remained unmatched. CDR3 nucleotides: TGTGCCAGCAGTAGGGAGACAGGGGTATCTGGGGCCAACGTCCTGACTTTC. Translation: CASSRETGVSGANVLTF.

This clone has a handful of counts. The chain is built from TRBV7-8 and TRBJ2-5; D possibly corresponds to TRBD1 (6 bases). Trimming cost V 2 bases and J 5 bases, with 12 bases left between them. This CDR3 contains 14 residues. Per the germline V gene, CDR1 is SGHVS and CDR2 is FQNEAQ. CDR3 protein: CASSLKRRGETQYF. The CDR3 coding sequence is TGTGCCAGCAGCTTAAAACGCAGGGGCGAGACCCAGTACTTC.

The chain employs TRBV6-2 or TRBV6-3 and TRBJ2-7; D unclear. V was shortened by 2 bases and J by 0 bases, with 20 bases between the two germline ends. Germline loops: CDR1 MNHEY, CDR2 SVGEGT. The CDR3 length is 18 residues. CDR3 protein: CASSYLTEALTDSYEQYF. The CDR3 DNA reads TGTGCCAGCAGTTACCTCACCGAGGCCCTAACGGACTCCTACGAGCAGTACTTC.

The CDR3 sequence: CSATRGNYEQYF. CDR3 in DNA: TGCAGCGCCACGCGGGGCAATTACGAGCAGTACTTC. The V and J genes are TRBV29-1 and TRBJ2-7, with D possibly matching TRBD2 (6 bases). V lost 7 bases and J lost 4, with 14 bases in between. The CDR3 consists of 12 residues. The germline V gene has CDR1 SQVTM and CDR2 ANQGSEA.

In this sample, this clone turned up once. This chain joins TRBV7-8 and TRBJ1-5; 7 bases are a match to TRBD1. Trimming took 6 bases from V and 3 from J; bases not matched to a gene: 5. The CDR3 covers 14 residues. Germline V lookup: CDR1 SGHVS, CDR2 FQNEAQ. The CDR3 spells CASRLTGTNQPQHF. DNA for the CDR3: TGTGCCAGCAGGCTGACAGGGACCAATCAGCCCCAGCATTTT.

The chain links TRBV28 to TRBJ2-7; tentative D call: TRBD2 (5 bases). CDR3 length equals 12 residues. Per the germline V gene, CDR1 is MDHEN and CDR2 is SYDVKM. Deletions cut 2 bases from V and 12 bases from J, with 14 bases between. In DNA form, the CDR3 reads TGTGCCAGCAGTTTACCCGGGAAGAGGGTGTACTTC. Translated: CASSLPGKRVYF.

V and J are TRBV2 and TRBJ2-7; D is ambiguous. Germline V gene data show CDR1 as SNHLY and CDR2 as FYNNEI. Trimming cost V 7 bases and J 2 bases, with 12 bases left between them. The length of the CDR3 is 13 residues. CDR3 nucleotide sequence: TGTGCCAGCAATCCCGAACAAACCTACGAGCAGTACTTC. Translation gives CASNPEQTYEQYF.

The chain uses TRBV5-1 and TRBJ2-5, with D unresolved. Per germline, CDR1 SGHRS and CDR2 YFSETQ. The CDR3 consists of 14 residues. Trimming removed 4 bases at V and 5 bases at J, with 15 bases between. The CDR3 region is CASSLHTGKETQYF. The DNA of the CDR3 is TGCGCCAGCAGCCTCCACACCGGAAAGGAGACCCAGTACTTC. The complete variable domain, with remaining parts taken from reference TRBV5-1 and TRBJ2-5, reads KAGVTQTPRYLIKTRGQQVTLSCSPISGHRSVSWYQQTPGQGLQFLFEYFSETQRNKGNFPGRFSGRQFSNSRSEMNVSTLELGDSALYLCASSLHTGKETQYFGPGTRLLVL.

This chain links TRBV6-2 or TRBV6-3 with TRBJ1-4; 7 positions match TRBD1. V was clipped by 5 bases and J by 8 bases; unmatched bases: 5. The germline V gene encodes CDR1 MNHEY and CDR2 SVGEGT. The CDR3 covers 13 residues. The CDR3 region is CASSKGAREKLFF. The CDR3 region has the DNA TGTGCCAGCAGTAAGGGGGCACGGGAAAAACTGTTTTTT.

The chain uses TRBV5-5 and TRBJ1-1, with a possible D match to TRBD1 (5 bases). Trimming cost V 1 base and J 5 bases, with 18 bases left between them. The CDR3 is 16 residues long. Germline CDR1 is SGHKS and CDR2 is YYEKEE (reference sequence). This CDR3 is CASSLPPTGRGTEAFF. For the CDR3, the DNA is TGTGCCAGCAGCTTGCCCCCTACAGGTAGGGGAACTGAAGCTTTCTTT.

This clone was detected once. The V call is TRBV7-8, the J call TRBJ1-1; TRBD1 agrees at 7 bases. The CDR3 is 14 amino acids. Germline loops: CDR1 SGHVS, CDR2 FQNEAQ. With V trimmed by 5 bases and J by 7 bases, 10 bases remained unmatched. CDR3 DNA: TGTGCCAGCAGCCTAATACGACAGGGCGGTGAAGCTTTCTTT. Protein: CASSLIRQGGEAFF.

The chain recombines TRBV2 with TRBJ1-1; D unclear. Trimming stripped 3 bases from V and 11 bases from J, with 25 bases between. Germline CDR1 is SNHLY and CDR2 is FYNNEI. The CDR3 consists of 16 residues. The CDR3, as DNA: TGTGCCAGCAGTGATCTTTCGGCCACGGCTGCTGTGGGGGCTTTCTTT. It yields the protein CASSDLSATAAVGAFF.

The gene calls are TRBV7-2 and TRBJ1-2; D may be TRBD1 (6 bases). CDR1 and CDR2 from the germline V gene are SGHTA and FQGNSA. Trimming took 4 bases from V and 4 from J, leaving 13 bases between them. The CDR3 has 14 residues. CDR3 in DNA: TGTGCCAGCAGCTCCAGGGGCTCCCCCTATGGCTACACCTTC. Its translation is CASSSRGSPYGYTF.